What follows is one TCR beta chain and its context. The identical CDR3 is also encoded by other nucleotide sequences in the sample. Germline CDR1 and CDR2: SNHLY and FYNNEI. Trimming at V came to 9 bases and at J to 5 bases, leaving 3 bases not matched to a gene. CDR3 length: 12 amino acids. The entry originates in a study of blood T cell repertoires in COVID-19. Per the original data handling: From reference gene primer amplification, estimates of nucleated cell counts were derived. Sequencing was performed with immunoSEQ multiplex PCR; in TCRdb, only in-frame clones are kept and a portion is missing. That table furnishes V, J and clone size, whereas the DNA furnished D and trimming. The sample contains a few hundred thousand clones, approximately 85% of which appear only once.

The TCR was taken from a woman in her sixties or seventies with acute or convalescent COVID-19. The rearrangement uses TRBV2 and TRBJ1-4, with 7 bases lining up with TRBD1. The sample was peripheral blood. The chain's CDR3 is CASRQGNEKLFF. The CDR3 DNA reads TGTGCCAGTAGACAGGGCAATGAAAAACTGTTTTTT.